A single sample gave rise to the 23 T cell receptor beta chains below, sequenced in a study of CD8 T cells in Susac syndrome. With random hexamers, reverse transcription was performed on about 0.5 to 1 ug of RNA. Using its own MiXCR run on the immunoSEQ multiplex PCR reads, TCRdb lists one record per CDR3 protein. The sample lists approximately 53,000 distinct CDR3 sequences; 90% to 95% were seen once. Material for sequencing was CD8+ T cells from PBMCs. These receptors all come from a human donor with multiple sclerosis.

J is TRBJ2-3 and V is TRBV12-3 or TRBV12-4; 12 bases line up with TRBD2. This CDR3 region has 16 residues. V shed 6 bases, J shed 2 bases, and the junction held 6 bases outside the gene matches. CDR3 amino acids: CASRRLAGEYTDTQYF. In DNA, the CDR3 is TGTGCCAGCAGACGACTAGCGGGGGAATACACAGATACGCAGTATTTT.

The chain's CDR3 is CASSQEGGEYAYEQYF. For the CDR3, the DNA is TGTGCCAGCAGCCAAGAAGGGGGCGAGTATGCCTACGAGCAGTACTTC. The V call is TRBV14, the J call TRBJ2-7; TRBD1 aligns across 7 bases. Germline assignment: CDR1 SGHDN and CDR2 FVKESK. Germline trimming cut 0 bases from V and 2 bases from J; bases unmatched to any gene: 7. There are 16 residues in the CDR3.

J is TRBJ2-7 and V is TRBV11-1; D gene ambiguous. The germline CDR1 and CDR2 sequences are SGHAT and FQDESV (reference sequence). V was pared by 4 bases and J by 4 bases, with 11 bases between. CDR3 length: 13 amino acids. The CDR3 nucleotides are TGTGCCAGCAGCTCACTACAGAATTACGAGCAGTACTTC. It yields the protein CASSSLQNYEQYF.

The chain employs TRBV4-3 and TRBJ1-6; no reliable D call. Germline V gene data show CDR1 as LGHNA and CDR2 as YSLEER. The germline V and J ends were trimmed by 0 bases and 8 bases, with 20 bases remaining between them. This CDR3 is 18 amino acids long. The CDR3 DNA reads TGCGCCAGCAGCCAAGATTATGATCCAGTAGGCGGTTATTCACCCCTCCACTTT. It translates to CASSQDYDPVGGYSPLHF.

This sequence joins TRBV12-3 or TRBV12-4 and TRBJ1-1; D remains unclear. Trimming took off 5 bases at V and 1 base at J, with 14 bases between the two ends. The CDR3 is 15 amino acids. The CDR3 sequence is CASSPWTGKNTEAFF. As DNA, the CDR3 is TGTGCCAGCAGTCCCTGGACGGGAAAGAACACTGAAGCTTTCTTT.

This clonotype is a singleton in its sample. The chain couples TRBV4-3 to TRBJ2-2, with D perhaps assigned TRBD1 or TRBD2 (5 bases each). The CDR3 has 16 residues. V lost 5 bases and J lost 5, with 18 bases in between. Per the germline V gene, CDR1 is LGHNA and CDR2 is YSLEER. The CDR3, as DNA: TGCGCCAGCAGCTATCGACCGGGACCGCTAACCGGGGAGCTGTTTTTT. Translated, it gives CASSYRPGPLTGELFF.

The chain uses TRBV9 and TRBJ2-7, with D perhaps matching TRBD1 or TRBD2 (5 bases each). The CDR3 is made up of 14 amino acids. CDR1 and CDR2 (germline): SGDLS, YYNGEE. The V gene lost 4 bases and the J gene lost 1 base, with 12 bases spanning the gap. In DNA form, the CDR3 reads TGTGCCAGCAGCACTCGGGACGGATCCTACGAGCAGTACTTC. Amino acid sequence: CASSTRDGSYEQYF.

The chain recombines TRBV7-2 with TRBJ2-5; 10 nucleotides match TRBD2. Germline CDR1 is SGHTA and CDR2 is FQGNSA. V was pared by 5 bases and J by 2 bases, with 2 bases of the junction left unmatched. The CDR3 is made up of 14 amino acids. CDR3 nucleotides: TGTGCCAGCAGCGAACTAGCGGGGCAAGAGACCCAGTACTTC. Translating gives CASSELAGQETQYF.

V is TRBV15 and J is TRBJ2-3; the D call may be TRBD1 or TRBD2 (6 bases each). CDR3 length equals 13 residues. Per germline, CDR1 LNHNV and CDR2 YYDKDF (reference sequence). V was pared by 4 bases and J by 6 bases, with 11 bases between. The CDR3 region is CATSTGASDTQYF. The CDR3 coding sequence is TGTGCCACCAGCACGGGGGCTTCGGATACGCAGTATTTT.

V gene TRBV7-3 combines with J gene TRBJ1-1, with 7 bases identical to TRBD1. The length of the CDR3 is 14 residues. CDR1 is SGHTA, CDR2 FQGTGA, per germline. V was clipped by 6 bases and J by 2 bases; unmatched bases: 6. The CDR3 spells CASRSGTANTEAFF. The CDR3 DNA reads TGTGCCAGCAGGTCTGGGACAGCCAACACTGAAGCTTTCTTT.

This chain uses TRBV11-1 with TRBJ2-4, with D perhaps assigned TRBD1 or TRBD2 (6 bases each). The CDR3 extends over 15 amino acids. The germline V and J ends were trimmed by 5 bases and 12 bases, with 23 bases remaining between them. Germline CDR1 reads SGHAT; CDR2 reads FQDESV (reference sequence). The CDR3 bases are TGTGCCAGCAGCCCTAGACAGGACTCGCGGCGGGGTCAGTACTTC. Translation gives CASSPRQDSRRGQYF.

The chain links TRBV2 to TRBJ2-5; D unresolved. This CDR3 is 14 amino acids long. Trimming took 3 bases from V and 6 from J, leaving 14 bases between them. Germline assignment: CDR1 SNHLY and CDR2 FYNNEI. In DNA, the CDR3 is TGTGCCAGCAGTGAGGCGGAGTCCTGGAAGACCCAGTACTTC. It is translated as CASSEAESWKTQYF.

This clonotype was detected only once. The V call is TRBV29-1, the J call TRBJ1-2; TRBD1 aligns across 7 bases. After removal of 7 bases from V and 4 bases from J, the junction contained 12 bases not matched to a gene. Germline-derived CDR1 and CDR2 are SQVTM and ANQGSEA. The CDR3 runs 14 residues. The CDR3 sequence is CSAKTGAPPYGYTF. The DNA for the CDR3 is TGCAGCGCTAAAACAGGGGCCCCACCCTATGGCTACACCTTC.

The CDR3 loop reads CATSRGEGPVDSFF. In DNA, the CDR3 is TGTGCCACCAGCAGAGGGGAGGGACCAGTTGACTCCTTCTTT. V is TRBV15 and J is TRBJ1-1, with D perhaps TRBD1 (5 bases). The CDR3 covers 14 residues. The germline V gene has CDR1 LNHNV and CDR2 YYDKDF (reference sequence). V dropped 1 base and J dropped 14 bases, with 20 bases sitting between them.

The rearrangement links TRBV4-1 to TRBJ2-7, with D perhaps matching TRBD1 (6 bases). Germline CDR1 is MGHRA and CDR2 is YSYEKL. V was shortened by 2 bases and J by 5 bases, with 25 bases between the two germline ends. The CDR3 has 18 amino acids. CDR3 sequence: CASSQPIFRGAIVDEQYF. Written as DNA, the CDR3 is TGCGCCAGCAGCCAACCTATCTTCAGGGGAGCGATCGTGGACGAGCAGTACTTC.

This clonotype appeared a single time. The CDR3 loop is CASSPKTGMTEAFF. For the CDR3, the DNA is TGCGCCAGCAGCCCCAAGACAGGGATGACTGAAGCTTTCTTT. The rearrangement uses TRBV4-1 and TRBJ1-1; 7 bases map to TRBD1. The CDR3 is 14 amino acids. The trim removed 4 bases at V and 5 bases at J, leaving 7 bases unmatched. Germline V lookup: CDR1 MGHRA, CDR2 YSYEKL.

The chain couples TRBV7-9 to TRBJ2-3; D may be TRBD1 (6 bases). Germline CDR1 reads SEHNR; CDR2 reads FQNEAQ (reference sequence). The V end lost 5 bases, the J end lost 1 base, and 16 bases lay between the germline ends. CDR3 length equals 16 residues. CDR3 sequence (DNA): TGTGCCAGCAGCCAACTAGGACAGCTCGGCACAGATACGCAGTATTTT. The encoded protein is CASSQLGQLGTDTQYF. Combining the CDR3 with reference TRBV7-9 and TRBJ2-3 gives the whole variable domain DTGVSQNPRHKITKRGQNVTFRCDPISEHNRLYWYRQTLGQGPEFLTYFQNEAQLEKSRLLSDRFSAERPKGSFSTLEIQRTEQGDSAMYLCASSQLGQLGTDTQYFGPGTRLTVL.

The gene calls are TRBV7-2 and TRBJ2-4, with 8 nucleotides matching TRBD1. CDR1 and CDR2 from the germline V gene are SGHTA and FQGNSA. V shed 3 bases and J 0 bases; nucleotides not matched to a gene: 7. CDR3 size: 17 residues. This chain's CDR3 is CASSFAGQGLAKNIQYF. The CDR3 nucleotides read TGTGCCAGCAGCTTTGCTGGACAGGGCCTAGCCAAAAACATTCAGTACTTC. The full variable domain, its missing parts supplied by reference TRBV7-2 and TRBJ2-4, is GAGVSQSPSNKVTEKGKDVELRCDPISGHTALYWYRQSLGQGLEFLIYFQGNSAPDKSGLPSDRFSAERTGGSVSTLTIQRTQQEDSAVYLCASSFAGQGLAKNIQYFGAGTRLSVL.

The CDR3 DNA reads as TGCGCCAGCAGCCAACTCGCCGGGGGAGGGGGCTCCTACGAGCAGTACTTC. Translation gives CASSQLAGGGGSYEQYF. The chain employs TRBV4-3 and TRBJ2-7; a weak D match, TRBD2 (7 bases). The CDR3 spans 17 residues. V gave up 2 bases and J gave up 0 bases, with 17 bases separating them. CDR1 and CDR2 from the germline V gene are LGHNA and YSLEER.

The rearrangement links TRBV10-3 to TRBJ2-7; D remains unclear. CDR1 and CDR2 from the germline V gene are ENHRY and SYGVKD. The CDR3 spans 13 residues. The ends were cut back, 3 bases at V and 3 bases at J, with 9 bases in the middle. The CDR3 DNA reads TGTGCCATCAGTGACCGACCCCACTACGAGCAGTACTTC. Its translation is CAISDRPHYEQYF.

The chain has TRBV12-3 or TRBV12-4 and TRBJ2-2; 8 positions match TRBD2. This CDR3 comprises 14 residues. V lost 8 bases, J lost 8 bases, and 10 bases stayed unmatched. The CDR3 nucleotides read TGTGCCAGCGGGGCCGGGACTAGGGGTGGGGAGCTGTTTTTT. Protein product: CASGAGTRGGELFF.

This rearrangement joins TRBV5-4 to TRBJ1-2; the D is unclear. Trimming left V 0 bases short and J 8 bases short, with 17 bases between. Germline CDR1 and CDR2: SGHNT and YYREEE (reference sequence). This CDR3 has 15 residues. The DNA of the CDR3 is TGTGCCAGCAGCTTGGTAGGAGATGTGTTGAAGGGCTACACCTTC. The encoded protein is CASSLVGDVLKGYTF.

CDR3 region: CASSLSLAGGNNEQFF. CDR3 in DNA: TGTGCCAGCAGCTTATCTCTAGCGGGGGGGAACAATGAGCAGTTCTTC. This sequence joins TRBV7-3 and TRBJ2-1; 12 bases align to TRBD2. After removal of 2 bases from V and 5 bases from J, the junction contained 4 bases not matched to a gene. This CDR3 comprises 16 residues. Germline lookup yields CDR1 SGHTA and CDR2 FQGTGA.